Detailed here is one TCR beta chain. Authors' methods: Reference gene primer amplification yielded estimated nucleated cell counts. TCRdb keeps only in-frame clones here, not all; method: immunoSEQ multiplex PCR. V and J calls and clone size are given by that table; D and trimming were obtained from the DNA. The table records over 200,000 clones, 75% to 90% of them present only once. This entry belongs to a study of blood T cell repertoires in COVID-19. At the level of the study: Collection of acute and convalescent COVID-19 samples took place in the United States, Italy and Spain. T cells, B-cell-depleted T cells, or PBMCs supplied cDNA or gDNA.

Germline values: CDR1 MNHNY, CDR2 SVGAGI (reference sequence). This CDR3 has 16 amino acids. V gave up 8 bases and J gave up 2 bases, with 21 bases separating them. While infection was still active, Seattle patients were enrolled and then followed longitudinally. What was sequenced was peripheral blood. The rearrangement uses TRBV6-6 and TRBJ1-2, with D possibly matching TRBD1 (6 bases). This TCR was sampled from a man aged 30-40 years with COVID-19, enrolled during active disease. CDR3 loop: CASHFPLGAPNYGYTF. CDR3 nucleotides: TGTGCCAGCCATTTCCCCCTGGGGGCCCCCAACTATGGCTACACCTTC.